These T cell receptor beta chains were read from a single sample in a study of shared clonotypes between healthy human individuals. Measured with immunoSEQ multiplex PCR; TCRdb has only the in-frame clones, and not every one. Of fewer than 850,000 clones listed, approximately 97% are singletons. Sequenced: naive CD8+ T cells sorted from blood. Every receptor here comes from a man in his thirties or forties in good health. Each CDR3 is given with its conserved first and last residue. A D gene is named only where the DNA matches it firmly. Expanded clones get a size class; other rows say once, few or many, or leave the size out.

v_call	d_call	j_call	clone_size	cdr3_nt	cdr3_aa
TRBV27	NA	TRBJ1-5	NA	TGTGCCAGCAAGGGCGAGACAGCAAGCAATCAGCCCCAGCATTTT	CASKGETASNQPQHF
TRBV19	TRBD2	TRBJ2-5	NA	TGTGCCAGTAGTATGACTAGCGGGAGGTTGGAGACCCAGTACTTC	CASSMTSGRLETQYF
TRBV27	NA	TRBJ2-7	NA	TGTGCCAGCCGTCAGTTTCTAGGGTACGAGCAGTACTTC	CASRQFLGYEQYF
TRBV7-9	NA	TRBJ2-7	once	TGTGCCAGCAGCTTATTGCGTGGCGACGAGCAGTACTTC	CASSLLRGDEQYF
TRBV28	TRBD2	TRBJ2-7	NA	TGTGCCAGCAGTTCCGTCACTAGCGGGATACCTCCCCCCCACGAGCAGTACTTC	CASSSVTSGIPPPHEQYF
TRBV28	NA	TRBJ2-2	NA	TGTGCCAGCAGAGCTGTTTCGAACACCGGGGAGCTGTTTTTT	CASRAVSNTGELFF
TRBV6-5	NA	TRBJ2-7	NA	TGTGCCAGCAGTTATGATGGTTCCTACGAGCAGTACTTC	CASSYDGSYEQYF
TRBV15	TRBD2	TRBJ2-5	NA	TGTGCCACCAGCTGGACTAGACGAGAGACCCAGTACTTC	CATSWTRRETQYF
TRBV19	NA	TRBJ1-5	NA	TGTGCCAGTAGTATACGGCTGAACAATCAGCCCCAGCATTTT	CASSIRLNNQPQHF
TRBV7-9	NA	TRBJ2-1	NA	TGTGCCAGCAGCTTAGGGGCAGTGGGGGACAATGAGCAGTTCTTC	CASSLGAVGDNEQFF
TRBV6-5	NA	TRBJ2-7	NA	TGTGCCAGCAGTTGGGACCTGGACTTC	CASSWDLDF
TRBV6-1	NA	TRBJ2-7	NA	TGTGCCAGCAGCCACGAGCAGTACTTC	CASSHEQYF
TRBV6-5	TRBD2	TRBJ2-2	NA	TGTGCCAGCAGTCCTACTAGCGAGAACACCGGGGAGCTGTTTTTT	CASSPTSENTGELFF